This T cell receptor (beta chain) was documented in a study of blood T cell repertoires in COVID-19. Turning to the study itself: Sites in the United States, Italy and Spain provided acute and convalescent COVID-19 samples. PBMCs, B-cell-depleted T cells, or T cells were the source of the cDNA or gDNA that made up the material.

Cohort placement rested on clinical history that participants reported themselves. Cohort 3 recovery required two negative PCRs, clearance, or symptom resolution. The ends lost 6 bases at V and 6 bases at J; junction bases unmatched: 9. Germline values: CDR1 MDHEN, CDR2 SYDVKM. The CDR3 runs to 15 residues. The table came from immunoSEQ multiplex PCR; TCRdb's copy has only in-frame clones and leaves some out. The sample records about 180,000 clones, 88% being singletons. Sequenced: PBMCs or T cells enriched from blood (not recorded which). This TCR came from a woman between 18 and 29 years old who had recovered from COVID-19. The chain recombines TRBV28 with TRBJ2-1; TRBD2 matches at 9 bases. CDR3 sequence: CASSPRLAGSNEQFF. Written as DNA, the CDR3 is TGTGCCAGCAGCCCGCGGCTAGCGGGATCCAATGAGCAGTTCTTC.